The clone carrying this T cell receptor (beta chain) was observed a few times. The entry originates in a study of CD8 T cells in Susac syndrome. Germline assignment: CDR1 MNHEY and CDR2 SVGAGI. V shed 5 bases and J 7 bases; nucleotides not matched to a gene: 7. This CDR3 comprises 15 residues. The authors reverse transcribed roughly 0.5 to 1 ug RNA with random hexamers. Across 54 Vbeta and 13 Jbeta, immunoSEQ multiplex PCR amplified TCR beta CDR3. MiXCR, run by TCRdb on the immunoSEQ multiplex PCR reads, gives a single entry per CDR3 protein. This table has approximately 200,000 distinct CDR3 sequences, approximately 96% appearing once.

Sequenced: CD4+ T cells from PBMCs. The rearrangement joins TRBV6-5 to TRBJ1-6, with 8 positions matching TRBD1. The receptor's source is a human donor with multiple sclerosis. CDR3 in DNA: TGTGCCAGCAGTCCAGGACAGGGAGGCAATTCACCCCTCCACTTT. Amino acid sequence: CASSPGQGGNSPLHF.